Presented here are 16 T cell receptor beta chains from one specimen sequenced in a study of early stage breast cancer tumors. TCRdb's copy holds only in-frame clones and misses some; the assay was immunoSEQ multiplex PCR. The sample gives 45,000 to 60,000 clones, approximately 90% of which show up once; 5% is in the top ten. Sequencing input: blood. Receptor source: a person between 65 and 79 years old with breast cancer.

This chain uses TRBV7-2 with TRBJ2-1; no reliable D call. Trimming removed 4 bases from V and 7 bases from J, with 17 bases in between. This CDR3 comprises 15 residues. Per the germline V gene, CDR1 is SGHTA and CDR2 is FQGNSA. Written as DNA, the CDR3 is TGTGCCAGCAGCTCGGTCCGGGTCCCGGCGAATGAGCAGTTCTTC. Protein sequence: CASSSVRVPANEQFF.

The rearrangement links TRBV9 to TRBJ2-3; D unresolved. This CDR3 region has 13 residues. Trimming cost V 5 bases and J 1 base, with 8 bases left between them. The germline CDR1 and CDR2 sequences are SGDLS and YYNGEE. CDR3 DNA sequence: TGTGCCAGCAGGACACCCCGCACAGATACGCAGTATTTT. This codes for CASRTPRTDTQYF.

The chain is built from TRBV6-1 and TRBJ1-6; possibly TRBD1 for D (6 bases). Germline CDR1 is MNHNS and CDR2 is SASEGT. Trimming left V 2 bases short and J 1 base short, with 15 bases between. CDR3 length: 18 residues. This CDR3 is CASSEIPIGTSYNSPLHF. The DNA of the CDR3 is TGTGCCAGCAGTGAAATCCCAATCGGGACATCCTATAATTCACCCCTCCACTTT.

The V and J genes are TRBV6-6 and TRBJ1-1; D remains unclear. This CDR3 has 14 residues. Germline values: CDR1 MNHNY, CDR2 SVGAGI (reference sequence). V dropped 5 bases and J dropped 1 base, with 11 bases sitting between them. DNA for the CDR3: TGTGCCAGCAGTAGTACGGGGTGGAACACTGAAGCTTTCTTT. Residues: CASSSTGWNTEAFF.

CDR3 protein: CASSFYRGQAEAFF. The CDR3 DNA sequence: TGTGCCAGCAGCTTCTACAGGGGGCAGGCTGAAGCTTTCTTT. The rearrangement links TRBV21-1 to TRBJ1-1; the table's D call, TRBD1, was not checked against the DNA. TRBV21-1 is designated a pseudogene. The CDR3 runs 14 residues.

The chain is built from TRBV6-1 and TRBJ1-2, with a possible D match to TRBD1 (6 bases). Trimming cost V 8 bases and J 7 bases, with 20 bases left between them. The CDR3 contains 14 residues. Germline values: CDR1 MNHNS, CDR2 SASEGT. This CDR3 is CASSGPRRGAGYTF. The CDR3 coding sequence is TGTGCCAGCTCCGGGCCGCGCAGGGGAGCTGGCTACACCTTC.

The V gene is TRBV9, the J gene TRBJ1-1; TRBD1 might be the D (5 bases). CDR3 length: 16 amino acids. The germline V gene has CDR1 SGDLS and CDR2 YYNGEE. The V gene lost 0 bases and the J gene lost 6 bases, with 18 bases spanning the gap. The CDR3 region is CASSVAPRADESEAFF. CDR3 DNA: TGTGCCAGCAGCGTAGCCCCCAGGGCTGACGAGTCTGAAGCTTTCTTT.

This sequence joins TRBV5-1 and TRBJ1-1; the D is unclear. This CDR3 is built from 14 residues. CDR1 is SGHRS and CDR2 is YFSETQ in the germline V gene. V dropped 0 bases and J dropped 1 base, with 7 bases sitting between them. In DNA form, the CDR3 reads TGCGCCAGCAGCTTGGAGCGGAAGAACACTGAAGCTTTCTTT. Its translation is CASSLERKNTEAFF.

V is TRBV7-9 and J is TRBJ1-1, with D possibly TRBD1 on 6 matching bases. There are 13 residues in the CDR3. Trimming shortened V by 11 bases and J by 11 bases, and 24 bases separated the two germline ends. Germline V gene sequence: CDR1 SEHNR, CDR2 FQNEAQ (reference sequence). In DNA form, the CDR3 reads TGTGCCGCCAGCACGGTTCGGGGGGCGGGTGCTTTCTTT. Its translation is CAASTVRGAGAFF.

This clone was detected only once. V usage is TRBV10-3 and J usage is TRBJ2-3; 9 bases agree with TRBD1. The CDR3 loop spans 14 amino acids. Germline loops: CDR1 ENHRY, CDR2 SYGVKD. The V gene end was trimmed by 6 bases and the J gene end by 3 bases; junction bases not matched to a gene: 4. The CDR3: CAIRRQGVTDTQYF. CDR3 bases: TGTGCCATCAGGAGACAGGGGGTTACAGATACGCAGTATTTT.

The chain uses TRBV4-3 and TRBJ2-7, with D possibly matching TRBD1 (5 bases). Germline CDR1 is LGHNA and CDR2 is YSLEER. CDR3 size: 16 residues. V lost 0 bases and J lost 4, with 16 bases in between. The CDR3 DNA follows: TGCGCCAGCAGCCAAGATATGCAGGCAGGGTGGTACGAGCAGTACTTC. It yields the protein CASSQDMQAGWYEQYF.

The chain joins TRBV6-7 to TRBJ2-1; TRBD1 aligns across 9 bases. TRBV6-7 is an ORF, with its function uncertain. V was pared by 4 bases and J by 2 bases, with 3 bases of the junction left unmatched. The CDR3 extends over 15 amino acids. This CDR3 is CASSWGQGPYNEQFF. DNA of the CDR3: TGTGCCAGCAGTTGGGGACAGGGACCCTACAATGAGCAGTTCTTC.

V gene TRBV10-3 combines with J gene TRBJ1-6; no clear D. The CDR3 has 15 residues. V gave up 0 bases and J gave up 5 bases, with 8 bases separating them. CDR1 ENHRY and CDR2 SYGVKD come from the germline V gene. CDR3 sequence reads: CAISESKPDNSPLHF. The CDR3 coding sequence is TGTGCCATCAGTGAGTCGAAACCGGATAATTCACCCCTCCACTTT.

J is TRBJ2-3 and V is TRBV7-2; TRBD2 aligns across 11 bases. Per the germline V gene, CDR1 is SGHTA and CDR2 is FQGNSA. J gave up 5 bases and V 6 bases, and 7 bases lay outside the gene matches. The CDR3 is 15 amino acids. DNA of the CDR3: TGTGCCAGCAGACGTAGCGGGGGGGTTGTAGATACGCAGTATTTT. Translated, it gives CASRRSGGVVDTQYF.

This rearrangement joins TRBV30 to TRBJ1-6; 12 nucleotides align to TRBD1. The V segment lost 1 base and the J segment 3 bases; nucleotides outside the gene matches: 10. The CDR3 is 19 amino acids. CDR1 is GTSNPN and CDR2 is SVGIG in the germline V gene (reference sequence). CDR3 nucleotide sequence: TGTGCCTGGAGTGCATCCCAGGGACAGGGGGCTAACTATAATTCACCCCTCCACTTT. Residues: CAWSASQGQGANYNSPLHF.

The V gene is TRBV6-4, the J gene TRBJ1-5; D gene ambiguous. V was trimmed by 4 bases and J by 4 bases, leaving 8 bases between them. Germline V CDR1 and CDR2: MRHNA, SNTAGT. CDR3 size: 13 residues. The DNA of the CDR3 is TGTGCCAGCAGTGTCGGGAGGAATCAGCCCCAGCATTTT. Translating it yields CASSVGRNQPQHF.